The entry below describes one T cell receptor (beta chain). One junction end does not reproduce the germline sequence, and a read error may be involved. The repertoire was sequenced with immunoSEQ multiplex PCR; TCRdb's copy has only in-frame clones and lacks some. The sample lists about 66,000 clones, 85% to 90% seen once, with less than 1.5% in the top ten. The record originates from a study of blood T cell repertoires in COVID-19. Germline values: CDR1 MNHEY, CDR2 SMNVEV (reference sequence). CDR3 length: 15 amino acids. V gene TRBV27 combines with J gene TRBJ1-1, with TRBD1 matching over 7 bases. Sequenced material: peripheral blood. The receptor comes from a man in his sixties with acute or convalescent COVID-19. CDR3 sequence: CASTLDRELGTEAFF. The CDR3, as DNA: TGTGCCAGCACTTTAGACAGGGAATTGGGCACTGAAGCTTTCTTT.